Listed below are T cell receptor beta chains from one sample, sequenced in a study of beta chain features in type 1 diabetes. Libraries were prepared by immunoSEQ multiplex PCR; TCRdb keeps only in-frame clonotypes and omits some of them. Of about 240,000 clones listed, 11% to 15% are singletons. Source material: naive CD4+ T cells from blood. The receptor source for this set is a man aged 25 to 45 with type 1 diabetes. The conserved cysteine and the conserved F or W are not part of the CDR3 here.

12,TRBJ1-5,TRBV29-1,SVTFQGNNQPQH
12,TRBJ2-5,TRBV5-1,ASSPGTVQETQY
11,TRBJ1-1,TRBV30,AGTRGGNTEAF
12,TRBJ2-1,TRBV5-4,ASSLDLTYNEQF
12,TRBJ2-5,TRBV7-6,ASSGGQPAETQY
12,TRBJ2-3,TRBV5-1,ASSKGGPQDTQY
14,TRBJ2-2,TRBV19,ASSIQRPAGTGELF
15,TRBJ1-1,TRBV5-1,ASSLFAGTGISTEAF
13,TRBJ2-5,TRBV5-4,ASSLGLASQETQY
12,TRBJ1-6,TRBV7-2,ASSSRQGNSPLH
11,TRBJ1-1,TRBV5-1,ASSPEELGEAF
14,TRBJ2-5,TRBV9,ASSVAGDRVQETQY
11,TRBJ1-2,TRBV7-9,ASSLMGSYGYT
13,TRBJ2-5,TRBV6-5,ASTETGGALETQY
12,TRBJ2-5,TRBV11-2,ASSLYAIQETQY
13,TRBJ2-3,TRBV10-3,AISERQWSADTQY
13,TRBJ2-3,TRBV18,ASSPGGTGTDTQY
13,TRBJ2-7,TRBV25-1,ASSAYRGIINEQY
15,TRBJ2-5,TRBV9,ASSVGGLAGMGETQY
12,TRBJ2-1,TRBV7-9,ATFSGASYNEQF
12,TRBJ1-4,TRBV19,ASSFGTGGEKLF
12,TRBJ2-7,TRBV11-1,ASSLAPDRHEQY
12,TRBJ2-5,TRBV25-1,ASSDAGGQETQY
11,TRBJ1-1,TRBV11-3,ASSFAGNTEAF
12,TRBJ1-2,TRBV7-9,ASSLVSQGRSYT
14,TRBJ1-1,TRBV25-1,ASSDSQGAWNTEAF
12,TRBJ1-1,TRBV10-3,AISEGGGRTEAF
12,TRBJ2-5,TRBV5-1,ASSEGLAGEVQY